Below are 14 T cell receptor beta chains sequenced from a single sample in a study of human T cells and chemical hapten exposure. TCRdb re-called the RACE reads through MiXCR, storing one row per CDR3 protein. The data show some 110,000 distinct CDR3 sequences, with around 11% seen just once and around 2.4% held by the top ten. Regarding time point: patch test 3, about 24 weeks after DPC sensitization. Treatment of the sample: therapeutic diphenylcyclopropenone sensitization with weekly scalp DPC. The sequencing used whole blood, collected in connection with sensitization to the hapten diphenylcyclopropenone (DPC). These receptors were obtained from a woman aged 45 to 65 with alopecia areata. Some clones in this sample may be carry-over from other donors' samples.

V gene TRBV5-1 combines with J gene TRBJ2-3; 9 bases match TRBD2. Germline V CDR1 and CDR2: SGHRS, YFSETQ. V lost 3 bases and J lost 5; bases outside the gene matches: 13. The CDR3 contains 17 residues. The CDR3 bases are TGCGCCAGCAGCTCGGACATTAGCGGGGGCGTAAGAGATACGCAGTATTTT. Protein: CASSSDISGGVRDTQYF.

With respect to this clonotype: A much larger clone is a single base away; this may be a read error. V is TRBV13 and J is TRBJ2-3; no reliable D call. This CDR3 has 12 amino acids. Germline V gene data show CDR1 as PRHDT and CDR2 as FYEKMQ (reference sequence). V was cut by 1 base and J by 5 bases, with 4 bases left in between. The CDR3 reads CASSLEVDTQYF. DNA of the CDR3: TGTGCCAGCAGCTTAGAGGTAGATACGCAGTATTTT.

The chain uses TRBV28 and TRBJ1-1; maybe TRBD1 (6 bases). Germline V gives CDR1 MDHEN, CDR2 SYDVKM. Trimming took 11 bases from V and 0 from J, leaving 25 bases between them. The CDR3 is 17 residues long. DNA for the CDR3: TGTGCCTCCAGAGTCCTGGGGGGGGGCAGACTGAACACTGAAGCTTTCTTT. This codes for CASRVLGGGRLNTEAFF.

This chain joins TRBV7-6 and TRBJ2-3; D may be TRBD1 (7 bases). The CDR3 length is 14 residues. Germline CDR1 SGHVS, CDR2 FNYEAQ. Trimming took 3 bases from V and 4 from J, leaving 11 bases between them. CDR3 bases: TGTGCCAGCAGCTTCGGAGGGGGCGCAGATACGCAGTATTTT. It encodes CASSFGGGADTQYF.

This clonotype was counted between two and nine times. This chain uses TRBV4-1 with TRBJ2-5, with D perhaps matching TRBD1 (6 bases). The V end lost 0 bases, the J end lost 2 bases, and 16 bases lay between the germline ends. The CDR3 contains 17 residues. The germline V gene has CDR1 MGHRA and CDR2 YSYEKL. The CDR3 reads CASSQDWEADRQETQYF. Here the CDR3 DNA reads TGCGCCAGCAGCCAAGATTGGGAAGCGGACAGACAAGAGACCCAGTACTTC.

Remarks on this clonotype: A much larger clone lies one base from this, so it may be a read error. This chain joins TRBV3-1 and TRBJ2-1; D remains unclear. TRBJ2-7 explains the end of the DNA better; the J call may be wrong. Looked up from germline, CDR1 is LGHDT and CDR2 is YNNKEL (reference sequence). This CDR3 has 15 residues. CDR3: CASSQGSSPYNEQYF. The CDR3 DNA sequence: TGTGCCAGCAGCCAGGGTAGCTCGCCCTACAATGAGCAGTACTTC.

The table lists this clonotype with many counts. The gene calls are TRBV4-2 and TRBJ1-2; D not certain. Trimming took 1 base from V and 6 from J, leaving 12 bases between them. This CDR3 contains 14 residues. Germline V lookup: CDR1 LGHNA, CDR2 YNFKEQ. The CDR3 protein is CASSQAGASDGYTF. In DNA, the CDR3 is TGTGCCAGCAGCCAAGCAGGAGCATCAGATGGCTACACCTTC.

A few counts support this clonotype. CDR3 sequence (DNA): TGTGCCAGCAGCTTGAGGCGGCTGCGCGCAGATACGCAGTATTTT. It encodes CASSLRRLRADTQYF. This chain links TRBV7-8 with TRBJ2-3; the D is unclear. The germline gives CDR1 SGHVS, CDR2 FQNEAQ. The ends were cut back, 3 bases at V and 4 bases at J, with 14 bases in the middle. The CDR3 runs 15 residues.

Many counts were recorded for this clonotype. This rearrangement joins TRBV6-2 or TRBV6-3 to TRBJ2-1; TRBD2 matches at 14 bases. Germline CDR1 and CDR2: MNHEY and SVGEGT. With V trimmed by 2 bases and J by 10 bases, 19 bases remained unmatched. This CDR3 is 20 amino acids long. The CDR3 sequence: CASSYTTGTGNRLAGGEQFF. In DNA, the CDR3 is TGTGCCAGCAGTTACACAACCGGGACAGGGAATCGACTAGCGGGAGGGGAGCAGTTCTTC.

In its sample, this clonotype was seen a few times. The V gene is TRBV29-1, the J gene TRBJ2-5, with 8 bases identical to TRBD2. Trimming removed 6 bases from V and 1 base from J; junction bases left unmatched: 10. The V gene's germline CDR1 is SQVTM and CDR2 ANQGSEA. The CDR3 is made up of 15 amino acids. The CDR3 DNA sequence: TGCAGCGTGGAGCCGCGGGGGGCTTTCCAAGAGACCCAGTACTTC. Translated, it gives CSVEPRGAFQETQYF. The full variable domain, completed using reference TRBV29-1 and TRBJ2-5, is SAVISQKPSRDICQRGTSLTIQCQVDSQVTMMFWYRQQPGQSLTLIATANQGSEATYESGFVIDKFPISRPNLTFSTLTVSNMSPEDSSIYLCSVEPRGAFQETQYFGPGTRLLVL.

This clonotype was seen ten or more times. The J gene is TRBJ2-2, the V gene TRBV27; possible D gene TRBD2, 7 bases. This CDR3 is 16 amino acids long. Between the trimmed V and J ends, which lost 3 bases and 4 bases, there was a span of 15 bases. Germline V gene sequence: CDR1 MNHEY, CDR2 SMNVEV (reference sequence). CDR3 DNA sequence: TGTGCCAGCAGTTTGGCAGGAAGGGGGGGCACCGGGGAGCTGTTTTTT. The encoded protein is CASSLAGRGGTGELFF.

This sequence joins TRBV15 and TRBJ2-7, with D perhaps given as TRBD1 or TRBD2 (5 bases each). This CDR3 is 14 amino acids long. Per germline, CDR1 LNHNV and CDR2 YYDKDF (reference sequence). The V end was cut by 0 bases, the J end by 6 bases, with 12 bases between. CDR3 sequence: CATSRDRVEGEQYF. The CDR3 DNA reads TGTGCCACCAGCAGAGACAGGGTCGAGGGCGAGCAGTACTTC.

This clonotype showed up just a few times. CDR3 coding DNA: TGTGCCAGCAGTTATGGGTCAGTACATCAGCCCCAGCATTTT. Its translation: CASSYGSVHQPQHF. The chain links TRBV6-2 or TRBV6-3 to TRBJ1-5; D uncertain. The CDR3 is made up of 14 amino acids. With 3 bases removed from V and 5 bases from J, the gap between germline ends came to 11 bases. Germline assignment: CDR1 MNHEY and CDR2 SVGEGT.

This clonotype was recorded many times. In nucleotides, the CDR3 is TGTGCCAGCATTCCGGGACAGGGACTTCCCAATGAGCAGTTCTTC. Translated: CASIPGQGLPNEQFF. This rearrangement joins TRBV28 to TRBJ2-1, with 9 bases fitting TRBD1. CDR1 is MDHEN and CDR2 is SYDVKM in the germline V gene. V dropped 7 bases and J dropped 6; count of bases not matched to a gene: 10. The CDR3 totals 15 residues. The whole variable domain, remainder taken from reference TRBV28 and TRBJ2-1, is DVKVTQSSRYLVKRTGEKVFLECVQDMDHENMFWYRQDPGLGLRLIYFSYDVKMKEKGDIPEGYSVSREKKERFSLILESASTNQTSMYLCASIPGQGLPNEQFFGPGTRLTVL.